This T cell receptor (beta chain) originates from a study of blood T cell repertoires in COVID-19. Study information: PBMCs, B-cell-depleted T cells, or T cells provided the cDNA or gDNA that made up the material.

Seattle patients were enrolled during active infection and followed longitudinally. TCRdb keeps only in-frame clones here, not all; method: immunoSEQ multiplex PCR. The repertoire holds 150,000 to 200,000 clones, with about 90% as singletons. The count of this clone is one. V was pared by 3 bases and J by 10 bases, with 13 bases between. The CDR3 contains 12 residues. Germline V gene data show CDR1 as KGHSH and CDR2 as LQKENI. Sequenced sample: peripheral blood. This clonotype originated in a man aged 30 to 45 with COVID-19, enrolled during active disease. This sequence joins TRBV18 and TRBJ2-7; D is perhaps TRBD1 (6 bases). CDR3 residues: CASSPSTGNQYF. The DNA for the CDR3 is TGTGCCAGCTCACCCTCTACAGGGAACCAGTACTTC.